Each of the 14 T cell receptor beta chains below was sequenced from the same sample in a study of cytomegalovirus exposure and HLA in healthy donors (dated by TCRdb to 2015 to 2018). The library came from the immunoSEQ multiplex PCR assay. The multiplex PCR relied on a mix of 60 forward primers for TCR Vbeta segments and 13 reverse primers for TCR Jbeta segments. What TCRdb holds here is the immuneACCESS table cut down to in-frame rearrangements. Part of the clones is not present; checked against another copy, under half of the missing clones reflect an unresolved V gene, and the others are unexplained. The sample table gives 75,000 to 90,000 clones. The ten top clones hold 1.3% to 1.5% of the sample. Sequencing used PBMCs. The receptor set was obtained from a woman in her fifties or sixties in good health and CMV-seronegative.

The rearrangement joins TRBV7-2 to TRBJ2-7; 7 bases align to TRBD2. The CDR3 extends over 14 amino acids. Looked up from germline, CDR1 is SGHTA and CDR2 is FQGNSA. The V and J ends lost 6 bases and 4 bases, in that order; junction bases with no gene match: 9. CDR3 sequence: CASSYGTTAYEQYF. DNA for the CDR3: TGTGCCAGCAGTTACGGGACTACTGCTTACGAGCAGTACTTC.

J is TRBJ2-5 and V is TRBV7-3, with D possibly being TRBD2 (5 bases). The CDR3 has 13 amino acids. The V and J ends lost 4 bases and 5 bases respectively, with 11 bases between them. The germline V gene has CDR1 SGHTA and CDR2 FQGTGA. The CDR3 DNA sequence: TGTGCCAGCAGCTCTATAGAGCGGGAGACCCAGTACTTC. This sequence encodes CASSSIERETQYF.

This chain uses TRBV6-5 with TRBJ2-2; D is perhaps TRBD2 (5 bases). This CDR3 spans 12 amino acids. The V end lost 10 bases, the J end lost 5 bases, and 11 bases lay between the germline ends. CDR1 and CDR2 from the germline V gene are MNHEY and SVGAGI. This chain's CDR3 is CATSQRTGELFF. The CDR3 DNA follows: TGTGCCACTTCACAGCGGACCGGGGAGCTGTTTTTT.

The chain links TRBV18 to TRBJ2-5; 12 bases agree with TRBD1. Trimming at V came to 3 bases and at J to 5 bases, leaving 4 bases not matched to a gene. Germline CDR1 and CDR2: KGHSH and LQKENI. The CDR3 loop spans 15 amino acids. The CDR3 here is CASSPGTGGFETQYF. Written as DNA, the CDR3 is TGTGCCAGCTCACCCGGGACAGGGGGCTTCGAGACCCAGTACTTC. The whole variable domain, filled in from reference TRBV18 and TRBJ2-5, reads NAGVMQNPRHLVRRRGQEARLRCSPMKGHSHVYWYRQLPEEGLKFMVYLQKENIIDESGMPKERFSAEFPKEGPSILRIQQVVRGDSAAYFCASSPGTGGFETQYFGPGTRLLVL.

This chain connects TRBV27 to TRBJ1-2; D perhaps matches TRBD1 (5 bases). Trimming cost V 5 bases and J 5 bases, with 18 bases left between them. The CDR3 is made up of 15 amino acids. Germline V gives CDR1 MNHEY, CDR2 SMNVEV (reference sequence). CDR3 amino acids: CASSPIGADAYGYTF. The CDR3 DNA is TGTGCCAGCAGTCCCATAGGGGCGGATGCATATGGCTACACCTTC.

The chain joins TRBV25-1 to TRBJ2-5; a weak D match, TRBD1 (6 bases). Trimming cost V 2 bases and J 4 bases, with 17 bases left between them. The CDR3 totals 16 residues. From germline, CDR1 is MGHDK and CDR2 SYGVNS. The CDR3 is CASSETRGALGETQYF. The CDR3 coding sequence is TGTGCCAGCAGTGAAACCAGGGGCGCGTTGGGAGAGACCCAGTACTTC.

The J gene is TRBJ1-1, the V gene TRBV28; unclear D gene. CDR3 length: 15 amino acids. V was shortened by 5 bases and J by 0 bases, with 13 bases between the two germline ends. Germline V gene sequence: CDR1 MDHEN, CDR2 SYDVKM. This CDR3 is CASSPQAGMNTEAFF. DNA for the CDR3: TGTGCCAGCAGTCCTCAAGCAGGTATGAACACTGAAGCTTTCTTT.

This rearrangement joins TRBV7-2 to TRBJ2-5; perhaps TRBD2 as D (6 bases). V was cut by 5 bases and J by 1 base, with 11 bases left in between. The CDR3 contains 14 residues. In germline, CDR1 is SGHTA, CDR2 FQGNSA. For the CDR3, the DNA is TGTGCCAGCAGCGGCGGGGAAACCCAAGAGACCCAGTACTTC. This encodes CASSGGETQETQYF.

The chain employs TRBV4-2 and TRBJ2-5; the D gene is possibly TRBD1 (6 bases). Trimming stripped 0 bases from V and 5 bases from J, with 22 bases between. This CDR3 region has 18 residues. CDR1 and CDR2 from the germline V gene are LGHNA and YNFKEQ. As DNA, the CDR3 is TGTGCCAGCAGCCAAGATGGGCCCCTGGCCAGGGGATTGGAGACCCAGTACTTC. Translated: CASSQDGPLARGLETQYF.

J is TRBJ2-4 and V is TRBV14, with a possible D match to TRBD1 (7 bases). The V end was cut by 4 bases, the J end by 6 bases, with 19 bases between. The CDR3 covers 16 residues. The V gene's germline CDR1 is SGHDN and CDR2 FVKESK. CDR3 nucleotide sequence: TGTGCCAGCAGCCCGCGACAGGGAGGCAATCCAAACATTCAGTACTTC. This translates into CASSPRQGGNPNIQYF.

The rearrangement joins TRBV18 to TRBJ2-7, with 10 bases identical to TRBD2. In germline, CDR1 is KGHSH, CDR2 LQKENI. V trimming: 6 bases; J trimming: 1 base; junction bases outside the gene matches: 3. The CDR3 is 14 residues long. The chain's CDR3 is CASSRTSGSYEQYF. CDR3 bases: TGTGCCAGCTCCAGGACTAGCGGATCCTACGAGCAGTACTTC.

The J gene is TRBJ2-1, the V gene TRBV11-3, with 8 bases lining up with TRBD2. J lost 9 bases, V lost 1 base, and 8 bases had no gene match. Per the germline V gene, CDR1 is SGHNT and CDR2 is YENEEA. The CDR3 length is 15 residues. The CDR3 nucleotides are TGTGCCAGCAGCTTAGTCGCGGGAGGCCCCCCTGAGCAGTTCTTC. Translation gives CASSLVAGGPPEQFF.

The rearrangement uses TRBV2 and TRBJ2-5; 13 bases align to TRBD2. The CDR3 is made up of 15 amino acids. Germline values: CDR1 SNHLY, CDR2 FYNNEI. The V segment lost 2 bases and the J segment 6 bases; nucleotides outside the gene matches: 3. CDR3: CASSERTSGSKTQYF. CDR3 in DNA: TGTGCCAGCAGTGAACGGACTAGCGGGAGTAAGACCCAGTACTTC.

The chain is built from TRBV2 and TRBJ2-1, with 7 bases fitting TRBD2. V trimming: 3 bases; J trimming: 2 bases; junction bases outside the gene matches: 4. CDR3 size: 15 residues. CDR1 and CDR2 (germline): SNHLY, FYNNEI. In nucleotides, the CDR3 is TGTGCCAGCAGTGATTCTAGCGGAACCTACAATGAGCAGTTCTTC. Amino acid sequence: CASSDSSGTYNEQFF.